One and the same sample provided the 20 T cell receptor beta chains below, sequenced in a study of T cells in Graves' hyperthyroidism and ophthalmopathy (dated by TCRdb to the late 2010s). The method behind the library was multiplex PCR. This sample was sequenced with an Illumina HiSeq 2000. The TCR beta CDR3 regions were amplified from RNA transcripts. The TCR CDR3 was subjected to a first round of RT-PCR using the HTBI primer set and the Qiagen OneStep RT-PCR kit. TCRdb handled the public reads itself, with Q25 trimming in fastp and clone calling in MiXCR, and kept productive beta chains. Every entry covers one CDR3 protein and lists the most common genes and DNA from its rows. The sample table shows about 640,000 distinct CDR3 sequences, and around 21% are seen once. The ten largest clones add up to about 35% of the sample. Sequencing was carried out using blood. Source of these receptors: a man in his thirties or forties with Graves' ophthalmopathy.

The V call is TRBV4-1, the J call TRBJ2-5; D is uncertain. The germline V gene has CDR1 MGHRA and CDR2 YSYEKL. V was pared by 1 base and J by 5 bases, with 8 bases between. The CDR3 sequence is 13 residues long. CDR3 coding DNA: TGCGCCAGCAGCCAAGCCCCCTTCGAGACCCAGTACTTC. As protein: CASSQAPFETQYF.

The genes are TRBV29-1 and TRBJ2-2; D might be TRBD2 (6 bases). Trimming stripped 7 bases from V and 3 bases from J, with 15 bases between. CDR1 is SQVTM and CDR2 is ANQGSEA in the germline V gene. The CDR3 contains 14 residues. The CDR3 coding sequence is TGCAGCGCTGGGACGGGAGTAGACACCGGGGAGCTGTTTTTT. As protein: CSAGTGVDTGELFF.

This clonotype has only a few counts. CDR3 loop: CASTPDRGRYNEQFF. As DNA, the CDR3 is TGTGCCAGTACTCCCGACAGGGGACGATACAATGAGCAGTTCTTC. The chain carries TRBV19 and TRBJ2-1, with 8 bases aligning to TRBD1. CDR3 length: 15 residues. V was clipped by 7 bases and J by 4 bases; unmatched bases: 9. Germline CDR1 and CDR2: LNHDA and SQIVND (reference sequence).

In its sample, this clonotype was seen many times. The CDR3 nucleotides are TGTGCCAGCAGTTCCTACGTAAACACTGAAGCTTTCTTT. This sequence encodes CASSSYVNTEAFF. This chain links TRBV27 with TRBJ1-1, with D unresolved. The CDR3 extends over 13 amino acids. Deletions cut 4 bases from V and 2 bases from J, with 8 bases between. Germline values: CDR1 MNHEY, CDR2 SMNVEV (reference sequence).

The sample holds a few counts of this clonotype. The V and J genes are TRBV29-1 and TRBJ2-1; 11 positions agree with TRBD2. Germline V lookup: CDR1 SQVTM, CDR2 ANQGSEA. The V segment lost 5 bases and the J segment 5 bases; nucleotides outside the gene matches: 11. This CDR3 has 16 amino acids. In DNA form, the CDR3 reads TGCAGCGTTACTACAGCGGGGACTAGCGGCCACAATGAGCAGTTCTTC. This encodes CSVTTAGTSGHNEQFF.

This clonotype was recorded many times. The rearrangement links TRBV6-2 or TRBV6-3 to TRBJ1-1; 9 nucleotides agree with TRBD1. This CDR3 is built from 15 residues. V lost 5 bases, J lost 3 bases, and 7 bases stayed unmatched. Per the germline V gene, CDR1 is MNHEY and CDR2 is SVGEGT. CDR3 sequence: CASSHTGGADTEAFF. DNA of the CDR3: TGTGCCAGCAGTCACACAGGGGGCGCGGACACTGAAGCTTTCTTT.

The V and J genes are TRBV20-1 and TRBJ2-1; D may be TRBD2 (7 bases). V was cut by 6 bases and J by 12 bases, with 21 bases left in between. Looked up from germline, CDR1 is DFQATT and CDR2 is SNEGSKA (reference sequence). The CDR3 length is 13 residues. CDR3 sequence: CSAQGGARVGQFF. Here the CDR3 DNA reads TGCAGTGCCCAAGGGGGGGCCCGGGTTGGGCAGTTCTTC.

This clonotype has more than one count but fewer than ten. The chain employs TRBV20-1 and TRBJ1-3; the D gene is possibly TRBD1 (6 bases). The CDR3 extends over 15 amino acids. V gave up 1 base and J gave up 0 bases, with 10 bases separating them. Germline V lookup: CDR1 DFQATT, CDR2 SNEGSKA (reference sequence). The CDR3 DNA follows: TGCAGTGCTAGAGGGGGGGCGGGCTCTGGAAACACCATATATTTT. Encoded protein: CSARGGAGSGNTIYF.

The V gene is TRBV27, the J gene TRBJ1-1, with D hard to call. Per germline, CDR1 MNHEY and CDR2 SMNVEV (reference sequence). Trimming cost V 5 bases and J 5 bases, with 12 bases left between them. The CDR3 has 13 amino acids. CDR3 region: CASSPRVETEAFF. CDR3 bases: TGTGCCAGCAGTCCCCGGGTAGAGACTGAAGCTTTCTTT.

J is TRBJ2-6 and V is TRBV2; 11 nucleotides agree with TRBD1. From germline, CDR1 is SNHLY and CDR2 FYNNEI. The J segment lost 1 base and the V segment lost 6 bases, leaving 8 bases of the junction unmatched. This CDR3 comprises 18 residues. CDR3 bases: TGTGCCAGCAGACTTCGGACAGGGGGCGCGTCTGGGGCCAACGTCCTGACTTTC. Translating gives CASRLRTGGASGANVLTF.

This clonotype was detected many times. The chain recombines TRBV20-1 with TRBJ2-3; the match to TRBD2 covers 10 bases. Germline CDR1 and CDR2: DFQATT and SNEGSKA (reference sequence). V lost 3 bases, J lost 1 base, and 1 base stayed unmatched. CDR3 length equals 14 residues. The CDR3 reads CSASTSGGTDTQYF. CDR3 sequence (DNA): TGCAGTGCTAGCACTAGCGGGGGCACAGATACGCAGTATTTT.

This chain uses TRBV6-2 or TRBV6-3 with TRBJ2-7, with D possibly being TRBD2 (6 bases). V was cut by 8 bases and J by 2 bases, with 22 bases left in between. This CDR3 contains 16 residues. Germline lookup yields CDR1 MNHEY and CDR2 SVGEGT. CDR3 sequence: CASGAGGFLGTYEQYF. The CDR3 DNA sequence: TGTGCCAGCGGCGCTGGAGGGTTTTTAGGGACCTACGAGCAGTACTTC.

This clonotype came up many times. The chain combines TRBV2 with TRBJ2-1; 12 nucleotides line up with TRBD2. Germline lookup yields CDR1 SNHLY and CDR2 FYNNEI. V was pared by 7 bases and J by 3 bases, with 4 bases of the junction left unmatched. The CDR3 consists of 15 residues. CDR3 sequence (DNA): TGTGCCAGCATTCGACTAGCGGGAGACTACAATGAGCAGTTCTTC. Translation: CASIRLAGDYNEQFF.

The V call is TRBV7-9, the J call TRBJ1-1, with D perhaps matching TRBD1 (5 bases). This CDR3 contains 15 residues. Looked up from germline, CDR1 is SEHNR and CDR2 is FQNEAQ (reference sequence). The V end lost 1 base, the J end lost 1 base, and 10 bases lay between the germline ends. The CDR3 sequence: CASSLGGAANTEAFF. For the CDR3, the DNA is TGTGCCAGCAGCTTAGGGGGCGCGGCGAACACTGAAGCTTTCTTT. Complete variable domain (other parts from reference TRBV7-9 and TRBJ1-1): DTGVSQNPRHKITKRGQNVTFRCDPISEHNRLYWYRQTLGQGPEFLTYFQNEAQLEKSRLLSDRFSAERPKGSFSTLEIQRTEQGDSAMYLCASSLGGAANTEAFFGQGTRLTVV.

This clonotype was seen only a few times. This chain connects TRBV28 to TRBJ2-7; D is possibly TRBD1 (5 bases). This CDR3 comprises 13 residues. In germline, CDR1 is MDHEN, CDR2 SYDVKM. CDR3: CVPAQGISYEQYF. The CDR3 DNA sequence: TGTGTTCCCGCTCAGGGAATCTCCTACGAGCAGTACTTC.

This clonotype turned up a few times. The rearrangement uses TRBV9 and TRBJ2-3, with 14 positions matching TRBD2. The V gene end was trimmed by 4 bases and the J gene end by 4 bases; junction bases not matched to a gene: 5. This CDR3 is built from 16 residues. The germline V gene has CDR1 SGDLS and CDR2 YYNGEE. CDR3 DNA sequence: TGTGCCAGCAGCATGGGACTAGCGGGAGTGGCAGATACGCAGTATTTT. Protein product: CASSMGLAGVADTQYF.

The chain joins TRBV28 to TRBJ1-1; D is ambiguous. V dropped 2 bases and J dropped 3 bases, with 10 bases sitting between them. Germline lookup yields CDR1 MDHEN and CDR2 SYDVKM. The CDR3 sequence is 14 residues long. CDR3 sequence (DNA): TGTGCCAGCAGTTTAATTGGGCAGGACACTGAAGCTTTCTTT. This sequence encodes CASSLIGQDTEAFF.

This clonotype is a singleton in its sample. V is TRBV5-1 and J is TRBJ1-1; D is unresolved. Germline V gene sequence: CDR1 SGHRS, CDR2 YFSETQ. The V end was cut by 3 bases, the J end by 6 bases, with 12 bases between. The CDR3 covers 13 residues. CDR3 in DNA: TGCGCCAGCAGCTCGTCCGAAAAAGCTGAAGCTTTCTTT. Protein: CASSSSEKAEAFF.

This clonotype appeared a few times. The chain employs TRBV30 and TRBJ2-7; D is perhaps TRBD2 (7 bases). The CDR3 covers 14 residues. V was clipped by 5 bases and J by 7 bases, with 21 bases between them. Germline V gives CDR1 GTSNPN, CDR2 SVGIG (reference sequence). The CDR3 DNA reads as TGTGCCTGGGGGTTGGGGGGCCCACTAGCGGAGCAGTACTTC. Its translation: CAWGLGGPLAEQYF.

This clonotype was seen a handful of times. The chain links TRBV7-2 to TRBJ2-3; unclear D gene. The germline V gene has CDR1 SGHTA and CDR2 FQGNSA. The CDR3 is 16 amino acids. Between the trimmed V and J ends, which lost 1 base and 1 base, there was a span of 12 bases. CDR3 bases: TGTGCCAGCAGCTTAGGTCCCCTGGCGGGCACAGATACGCAGTATTTT. Amino acids: CASSLGPLAGTDTQYF. Full variable domain (missing parts from reference TRBV7-2 and TRBJ2-3): GAGVSQSPSNKVTEKGKDVELRCDPISGHTALYWYRQSLGQGLEFLIYFQGNSAPDKSGLPSDRFSAERTGGSVSTLTIQRTQQEDSAVYLCASSLGPLAGTDTQYFGPGTRLTVL.